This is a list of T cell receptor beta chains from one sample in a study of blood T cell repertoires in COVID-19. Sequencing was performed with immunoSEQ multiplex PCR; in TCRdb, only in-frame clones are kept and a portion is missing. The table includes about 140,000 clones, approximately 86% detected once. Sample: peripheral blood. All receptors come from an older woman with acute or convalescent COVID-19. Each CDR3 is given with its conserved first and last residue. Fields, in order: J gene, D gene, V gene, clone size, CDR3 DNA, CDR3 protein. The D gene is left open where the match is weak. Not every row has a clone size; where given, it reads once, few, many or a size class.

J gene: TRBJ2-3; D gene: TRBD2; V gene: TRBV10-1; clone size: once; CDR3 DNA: TGCGCCAGCAGTGCCGGGGGGGCGTCGTATTTT; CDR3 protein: CASSAGGASYF
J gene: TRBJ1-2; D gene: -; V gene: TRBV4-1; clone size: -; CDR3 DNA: TGCGCCAGCAGCCAAGAGGCCCAGGGCCAAAGCTACACCTTC; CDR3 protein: CASSQEAQGQSYTF
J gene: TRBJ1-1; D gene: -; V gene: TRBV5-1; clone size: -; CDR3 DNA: TGCGCCAGCAGTCCGGTAGGACAGCAGCCGATGAACACTGAAGCTTTCTTT; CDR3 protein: CASSPVGQQPMNTEAFF
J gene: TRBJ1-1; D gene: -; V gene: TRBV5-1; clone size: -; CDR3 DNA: TGCGCCAGCATCAAGGGGGTAGAGACCACTGAAGCTTTCTTT; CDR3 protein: CASIKGVETTEAFF
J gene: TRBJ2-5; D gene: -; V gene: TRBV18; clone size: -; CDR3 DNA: TGTGCCAGCTCACCAAACTCGGGAGAGACCCAGTACTTC; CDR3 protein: CASSPNSGETQYF
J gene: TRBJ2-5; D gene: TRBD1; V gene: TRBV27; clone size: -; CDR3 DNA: TGTGCCAGTACTCCCCGGGACAGGGGGCTGCAGACCCAGTACTTC; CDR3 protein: CASTPRDRGLQTQYF
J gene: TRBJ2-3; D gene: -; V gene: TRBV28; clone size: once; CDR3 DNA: TGTGCCAGCAGTCCGACAGGAGGTGGCACAGATACGCAGTATTTT; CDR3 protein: CASSPTGGGTDTQYF
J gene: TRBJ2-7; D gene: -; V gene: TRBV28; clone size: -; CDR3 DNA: TGTGCCAGCATACGGGGGTCGGGGGAGCAGTACTTC; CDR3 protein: CASIRGSGEQYF
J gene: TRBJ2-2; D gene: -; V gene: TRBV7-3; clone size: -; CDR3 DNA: TGTGCCAGCAGCAAATCCGGGAGCCCCGGGGCCGGGGAGCTGTTTTTT; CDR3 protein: CASSKSGSPGAGELFF
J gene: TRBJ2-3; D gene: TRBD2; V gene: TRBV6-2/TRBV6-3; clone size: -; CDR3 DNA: TGTGCCAGCAGCCGACTAGCGGGGGGGTGGGCAGATACGCAGTATTTT; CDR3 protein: CASSRLAGGWADTQYF
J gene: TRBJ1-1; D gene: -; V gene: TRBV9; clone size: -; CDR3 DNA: TGTGCCAGCAGCGTAGCCCAACTAAACACTGAAGCTTTCTTT; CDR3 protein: CASSVAQLNTEAFF
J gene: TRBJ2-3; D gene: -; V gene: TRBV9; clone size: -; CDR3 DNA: TGTGCCAGCAGGGGGCCAACGGCCCCAGATACGCAGTATTTT; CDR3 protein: CASRGPTAPDTQYF
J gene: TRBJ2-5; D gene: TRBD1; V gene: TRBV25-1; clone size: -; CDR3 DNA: TGTGCCAGCAGTGATCCCACCGGGACAGGGCGAGCCCAGTACTTC; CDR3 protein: CASSDPTGTGRAQYF
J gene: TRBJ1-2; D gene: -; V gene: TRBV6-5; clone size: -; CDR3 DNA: TGTGCCAGTAGGAGAAACTATGGCTACACCTTC; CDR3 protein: CASRRNYGYTF
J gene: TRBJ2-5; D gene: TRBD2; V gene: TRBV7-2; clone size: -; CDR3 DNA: TGTGCCAGCAGTGGCGGGGGAGCCCAAGAGACCCAGTACTTC; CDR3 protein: CASSGGGAQETQYF
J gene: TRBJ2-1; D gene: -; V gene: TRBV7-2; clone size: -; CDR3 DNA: TGTGCCAGCAGCTTAGCGCTTAGGAGTAATGAGCAGTTCTTC; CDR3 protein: CASSLALRSNEQFF
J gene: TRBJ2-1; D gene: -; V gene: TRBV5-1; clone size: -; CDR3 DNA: TGCGCCAGCAGCGTTGACAGGTACAATGAGCAGTTCTTC; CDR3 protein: CASSVDRYNEQFF
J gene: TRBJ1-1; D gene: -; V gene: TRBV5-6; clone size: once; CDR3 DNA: TGTGCCAGCAGCTTGTTCGCAGGGCGCACTGAAGCTTTCTTT; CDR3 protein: CASSLFAGRTEAFF
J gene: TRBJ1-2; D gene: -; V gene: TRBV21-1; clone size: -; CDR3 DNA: TGTGCCAGCTCCCGATTAGGACAGGGTGGTGGCTACACCTTC; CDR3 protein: CASSRLGQGGGYTF
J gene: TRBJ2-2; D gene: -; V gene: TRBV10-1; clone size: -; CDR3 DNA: TGCGCCAGCACCATGATTAGGGGGATGACGAACACCGGGGAGCTGTTTTTT; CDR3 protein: CASTMIRGMTNTGELFF
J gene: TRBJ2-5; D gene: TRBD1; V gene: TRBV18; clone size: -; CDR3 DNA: TGTGCCAGCTCAAGACAGGGGGTCGAGACCCAGTACTTC; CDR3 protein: CASSRQGVETQYF
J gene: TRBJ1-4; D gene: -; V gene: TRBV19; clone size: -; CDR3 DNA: TGTGCCAGTAGGAGCGACGGAGTAGGCGAACTGTTTTTT; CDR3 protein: CASRSDGVGELFF
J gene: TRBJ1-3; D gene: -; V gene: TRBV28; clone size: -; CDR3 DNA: TGTGCCAGCAGTTTATTTAGTCTTGGAAACACCATATATTTT; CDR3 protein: CASSLFSLGNTIYF
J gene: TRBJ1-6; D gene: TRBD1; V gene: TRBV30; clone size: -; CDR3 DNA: TGTGCCTGGGCCCCGGGACAGGGTAGCTCACCCCTCCACTTT; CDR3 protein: CAWAPGQGSSPLHF